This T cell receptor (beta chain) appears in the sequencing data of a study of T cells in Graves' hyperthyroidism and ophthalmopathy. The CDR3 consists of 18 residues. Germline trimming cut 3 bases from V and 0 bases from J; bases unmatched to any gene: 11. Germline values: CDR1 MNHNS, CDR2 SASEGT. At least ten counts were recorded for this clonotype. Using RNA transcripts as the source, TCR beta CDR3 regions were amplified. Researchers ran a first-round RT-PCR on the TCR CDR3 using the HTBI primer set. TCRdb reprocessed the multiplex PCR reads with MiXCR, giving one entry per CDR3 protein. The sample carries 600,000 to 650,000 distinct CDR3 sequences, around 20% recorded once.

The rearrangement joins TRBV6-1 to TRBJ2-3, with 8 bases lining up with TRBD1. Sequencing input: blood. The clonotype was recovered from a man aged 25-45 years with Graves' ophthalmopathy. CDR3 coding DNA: TGTGCCAGCAGTGAGGAAAGACGGACAGGGACTAGCACAGATACGCAGTATTTT. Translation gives CASSEERRTGTSTDTQYF.